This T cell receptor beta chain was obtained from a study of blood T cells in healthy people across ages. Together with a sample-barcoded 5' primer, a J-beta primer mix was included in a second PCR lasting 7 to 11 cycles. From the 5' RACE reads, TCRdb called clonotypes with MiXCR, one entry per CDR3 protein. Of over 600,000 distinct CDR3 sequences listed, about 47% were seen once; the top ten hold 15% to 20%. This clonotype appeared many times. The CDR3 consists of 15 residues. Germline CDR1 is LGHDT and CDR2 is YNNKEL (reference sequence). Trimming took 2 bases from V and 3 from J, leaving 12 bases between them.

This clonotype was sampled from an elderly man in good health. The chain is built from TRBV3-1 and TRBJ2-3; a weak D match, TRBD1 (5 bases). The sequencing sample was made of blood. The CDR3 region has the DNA TGTGCCAGCAGCCAACAGGGCGAAAGGACAGATACGCAGTATTTT. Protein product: CASSQQGERTDTQYF.